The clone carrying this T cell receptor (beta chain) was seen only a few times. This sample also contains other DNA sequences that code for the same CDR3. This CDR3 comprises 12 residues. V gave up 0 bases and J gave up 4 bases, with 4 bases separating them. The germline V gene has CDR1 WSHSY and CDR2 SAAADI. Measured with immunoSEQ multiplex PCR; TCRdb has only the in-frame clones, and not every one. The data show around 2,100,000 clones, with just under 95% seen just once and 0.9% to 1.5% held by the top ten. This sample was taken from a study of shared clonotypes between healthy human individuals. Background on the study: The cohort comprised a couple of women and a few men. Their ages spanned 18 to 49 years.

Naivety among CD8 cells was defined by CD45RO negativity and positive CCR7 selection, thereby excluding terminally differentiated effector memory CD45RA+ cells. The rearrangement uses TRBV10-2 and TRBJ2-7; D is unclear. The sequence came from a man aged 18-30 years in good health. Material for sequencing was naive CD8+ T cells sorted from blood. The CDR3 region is CASSESGYEQYF. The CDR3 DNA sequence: TGCGCCAGCAGTGAGTCAGGTTACGAGCAGTACTTC.